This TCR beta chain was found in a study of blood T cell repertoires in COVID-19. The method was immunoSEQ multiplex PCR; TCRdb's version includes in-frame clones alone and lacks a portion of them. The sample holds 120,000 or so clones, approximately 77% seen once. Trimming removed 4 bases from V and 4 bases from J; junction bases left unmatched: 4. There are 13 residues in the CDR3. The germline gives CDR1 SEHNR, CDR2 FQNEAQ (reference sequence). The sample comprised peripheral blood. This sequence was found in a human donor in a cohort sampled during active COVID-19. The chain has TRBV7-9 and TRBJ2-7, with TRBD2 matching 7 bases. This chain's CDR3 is CASSWGGSYEQYF. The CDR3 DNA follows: TGTGCCAGCAGCTGGGGGGGTAGTTACGAGCAGTACTTC.